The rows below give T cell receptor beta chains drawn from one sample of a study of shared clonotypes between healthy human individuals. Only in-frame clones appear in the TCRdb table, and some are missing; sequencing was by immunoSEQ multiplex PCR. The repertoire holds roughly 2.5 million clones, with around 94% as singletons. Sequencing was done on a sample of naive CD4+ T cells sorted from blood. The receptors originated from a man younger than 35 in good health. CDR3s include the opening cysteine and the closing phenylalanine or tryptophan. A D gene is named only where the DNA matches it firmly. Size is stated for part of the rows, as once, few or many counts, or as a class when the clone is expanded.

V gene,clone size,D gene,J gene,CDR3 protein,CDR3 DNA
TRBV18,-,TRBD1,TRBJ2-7,CASSPRGQGTYEQYF,TGTGCCAGCTCACCACGGGGACAGGGTACCTACGAGCAGTACTTC
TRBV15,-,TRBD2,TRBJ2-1,CATSSDRTSGRAKLGANEQFF,TGTGCCACCAGCAGTGACCGGACTAGCGGGAGGGCCAAGTTAGGTGCCAATGAGCAGTTCTTC
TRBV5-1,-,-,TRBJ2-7,CASRRSLSHEQYF,TGCGCCAGCAGGCGGTCCTTATCCCACGAGCAGTACTTC
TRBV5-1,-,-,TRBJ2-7,CASSPSASSYEQYF,TGCGCCAGCAGCCCTAGCGCCAGCTCCTACGAGCAGTACTTC
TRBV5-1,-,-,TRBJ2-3,CASSLEQRPDTQYF,TGCGCCAGCAGCCTGGAACAACGACCAGATACGCAGTATTTT
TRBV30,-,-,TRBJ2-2,CAWTASGPNTGELFF,TGTGCCTGGACCGCGAGCGGGCCGAACACCGGGGAGCTGTTTTTT
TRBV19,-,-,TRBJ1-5,CASSIGGWSNQPQHF,TGTGCCAGTAGTATAGGAGGGTGGAGCAATCAGCCCCAGCATTTT
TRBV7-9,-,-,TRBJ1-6,CASSLSGMSSPLHF,TGTGCCAGCAGCTTATCAGGGATGAGTTCACCCCTCCACTTT
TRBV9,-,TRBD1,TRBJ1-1,CASSVRGGRSTEAFF,TGTGCCAGCAGCGTACGAGGGGGCCGGAGCACTGAAGCTTTCTTT
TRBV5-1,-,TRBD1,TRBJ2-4,CASSLATGAVAKNIQYF,TGCGCCAGCAGCCTAGCAACAGGGGCAGTAGCCAAAAACATTCAGTACTTC
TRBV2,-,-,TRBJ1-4,CASSVVATNEKLFF,TGTGCCAGCAGCGTAGTTGCAACTAATGAAAAACTGTTTTTT
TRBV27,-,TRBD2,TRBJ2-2,CASSLSRPGGTGELFF,TGTGCCAGCAGTTTATCGCGCCCGGGGGGGACCGGGGAGCTGTTTTTT
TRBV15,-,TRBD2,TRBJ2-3,CATSRVTSSSTDTQYF,TGTGCCACCAGCAGAGTGACTAGCTCCAGCACAGATACGCAGTATTTT
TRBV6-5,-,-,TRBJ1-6,CASSSQGSSYNSPLHF,TGTGCCAGCAGTTCCCAAGGGAGCTCCTATAATTCACCCCTCCACTTT
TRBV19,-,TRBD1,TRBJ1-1,CASSYRTGVNTEAFF,TGTGCCAGTAGTTATAGGACAGGGGTGAACACTGAAGCTTTCTTT
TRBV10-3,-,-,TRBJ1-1,CAISDGMNTEAFF,TGTGCCATCAGTGACGGGATGAACACTGAAGCTTTCTTT
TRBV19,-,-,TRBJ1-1,CASSVGPPGTEAFF,TGTGCCAGTAGTGTGGGACCGCCGGGCACTGAAGCTTTCTTT
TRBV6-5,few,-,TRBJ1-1,CASSGGNTEAFF,TGTGCCAGCAGTGGCGGGAACACTGAAGCTTTCTTT
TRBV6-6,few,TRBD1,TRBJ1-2,CASSYSTGVGYTF,TGTGCCAGCAGTTACTCGACAGGGGTCGGCTACACCTTC
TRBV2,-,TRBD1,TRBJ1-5,CASSRTGFGGNQPQHF,TGTGCCAGCAGCCGGACAGGGTTCGGAGGCAATCAGCCCCAGCATTTT
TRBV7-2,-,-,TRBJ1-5,CASSLVTGGNQPQHF,TGTGCCAGCAGCTTAGTGACGGGCGGCAATCAGCCCCAGCATTTT
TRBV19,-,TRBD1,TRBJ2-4,CASSLSGGFAKNIQYF,TGTGCCAGTAGTCTCTCAGGGGGCTTCGCCAAAAACATTCAGTACTTC
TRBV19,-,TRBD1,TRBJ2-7,CASSTGTGGSYEQYF,TGTGCCAGTAGTACCGGGACAGGGGGCTCCTACGAGCAGTACTTC
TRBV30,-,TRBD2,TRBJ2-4,CAWRLAGVKNIQYF,TGTGCCTGGAGGCTAGCGGGGGTTAAAAACATTCAGTACTTC
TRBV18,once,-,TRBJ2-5,CASSPPNRQETQYF,TGTGCCAGCTCACCACCGAACAGACAAGAGACCCAGTACTTC
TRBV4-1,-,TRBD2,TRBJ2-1,CASKSGGTSYNEQFF,TGCGCCAGCAAAAGCGGGGGGACCTCCTACAATGAGCAGTTCTTC
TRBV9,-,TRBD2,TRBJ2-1,CASSVEPGLAGDNEQFF,TGTGCCAGCAGCGTAGAACCGGGACTAGCGGGGGACAATGAGCAGTTCTTC
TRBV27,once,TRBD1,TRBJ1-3,CASSLGTGDSGNTIYF,TGTGCCAGCAGTTTAGGGACAGGCGACTCTGGAAACACCATATATTTT
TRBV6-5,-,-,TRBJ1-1,CASSRDTEAFF,TGTGCCAGCTCCAGAGATACTGAAGCTTTCTTT
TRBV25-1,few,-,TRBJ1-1,CARPKGVRNTEAFF,TGTGCCAGACCTAAGGGGGTTCGAAACACTGAAGCTTTCTTT
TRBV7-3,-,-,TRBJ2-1,CASSLRGAGEQFF,TGTGCCAGCAGCTTAAGAGGGGCCGGTGAGCAGTTCTTC
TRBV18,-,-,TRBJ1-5,CASSPGGDGNQPQHF,TGTGCCAGCTCACCAGGGGGGGATGGCAATCAGCCCCAGCATTTT
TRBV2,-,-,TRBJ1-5,CASSDQGQPQHF,TGTGCCAGCAGTGATCAGGGTCAGCCCCAGCATTTT
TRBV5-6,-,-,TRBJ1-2,CASSLGGGANYGYTF,TGTGCCAGCAGCTTGGGCGGGGGAGCTAACTATGGCTACACCTTC
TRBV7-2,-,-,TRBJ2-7,CASSLALGEQYF,TGTGCCAGCAGCTTAGCGCTTGGCGAGCAGTACTTC
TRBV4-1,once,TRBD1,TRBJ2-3,CASSPPGTATDTQYF,TGCGCCAGCAGCCCCCCGGGGACAGCCACAGATACGCAGTATTTT
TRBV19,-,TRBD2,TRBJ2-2,CASSMSGGKTGELFF,TGTGCCAGTAGTATGTCCGGGGGGAAAACCGGGGAGCTGTTTTTT